This is a list of T cell receptor beta chains from one sample in a study of OX40 agonist ivuxolimab in advanced cancers. Measured with immunoSEQ multiplex PCR; TCRdb has only the in-frame clones, and not every one. Of some 35,000 clones listed, 70% to 80% are singletons. The starting material was CD4+ or CD8+ T cells sorted from blood, obtained in a trial of the OX40 agonist ivuxolimab. The receptors derive from an adult with an advanced solid tumor such as melanoma, head and neck, liver or kidney cancer. Each CDR3 is given with its conserved first and last residue. D genes are given only for firm matches. Not all rows give a size; the values are once, few, many and, for expanded clones, a class.

V	J	size	D	DNA	CDR3
TRBV5-1	TRBJ1-6	-	-	TGCGCCAGCAGCTCCCTGGGGGTAGATAATAATTCACCCCTCCACTTT	CASSSLGVDNNSPLHF
TRBV15	TRBJ2-7	-	-	TGTGCCACCAGCAGAGATCCCGTTAGCTACGAGCAGTACTTC	CATSRDPVSYEQYF
TRBV28	TRBJ1-1	-	-	TGTGCCAGCAGTTTCAGGGGCGCCCTTGAAGCTTTCTTT	CASSFRGALEAFF
TRBV2	TRBJ2-5	-	TRBD2	TGTGCCAGCAAGCGGGAACGCCAAGAGACCCAGTACTTC	CASKRERQETQYF
TRBV19	TRBJ2-2	-	-	TGTGCCAGTAGCTCCCGGGACGGACCCACCGGGGAGCTGTTTTTT	CASSSRDGPTGELFF
TRBV19	TRBJ2-2	-	-	TGTGCCAGTAGCCCTTTAGGTCGGAGGGCGGCCGGGGAGCTGTTTTTT	CASSPLGRRAAGELFF
TRBV11-2	TRBJ1-2	-	-	TGTGCCAGCAGCCGAGGCTTCCCAGGGAATTATGGCTACACCTTC	CASSRGFPGNYGYTF
TRBV5-1	TRBJ1-2	-	-	TGCGCCAGCAGCTTGGAGACAGGACAAGTCTATGGCTACACCTTC	CASSLETGQVYGYTF
TRBV28	TRBJ2-7	few	-	TGTGCCAGCAGTTTCTGGACGAACTCCTACGAGCAGTACTTC	CASSFWTNSYEQYF
TRBV30	TRBJ1-1	few	-	TGTGCCTGGAATGAAAACACTGAAGCTTTCTTT	CAWNENTEAFF
TRBV7-9	TRBJ2-3	-	TRBD1	TGTGCCAGCAGCTTAAGGGACAGGGGATCCACAGATACGCAGTATTTT	CASSLRDRGSTDTQYF
TRBV18	TRBJ2-2	-	TRBD2	TGTGCCAGCTCACCCGGGACTAGCGGGAGCGAGAGCACCGGGGAGCTGTTTTTT	CASSPGTSGSESTGELFF
TRBV29-1	TRBJ2-3	-	-	TGCAGCGTTGAGGTCAGGGGATTCGGCACAGATACGCAGTATTTT	CSVEVRGFGTDTQYF
TRBV27	TRBJ2-1	-	TRBD2	TGTGCCAGCAGTCTACTAGCGGTACCAGGCTCCTACAATGAGCAGTTCTTC	CASSLLAVPGSYNEQFF
TRBV7-9	TRBJ2-1	-	-	TGTGCCAGCAGCCCCGGACAGTGGGGTTACAATGAGCAGTTCTTC	CASSPGQWGYNEQFF
TRBV27	TRBJ2-2	-	-	TGTGCCAGCAGTCCGGCGCAGATTACCGGGGAGCTGTTTTTT	CASSPAQITGELFF
TRBV5-1	TRBJ1-2	-	-	TGCGCCAGCAGCTTGGGTATGTCTGGACGGGTCTATGGCTACACCTTC	CASSLGMSGRVYGYTF
TRBV10-1	TRBJ1-1	-	-	TGCGCCAGCAGTGAGTCGGGGCGCACTGAAGCTTTCTTT	CASSESGRTEAFF
TRBV19	TRBJ2-1	once	-	TGTGCCAGTAGTATAGATCTACGAGGGAGCTCCTACAATGAGCAGTTCTTC	CASSIDLRGSSYNEQFF
TRBV5-1	TRBJ1-5	-	-	TGCGCCAGCAGCATCGGGGACAGCAATCAGCCCCAGCATTTT	CASSIGDSNQPQHF
TRBV7-9	TRBJ2-7	few	-	TGTGCCAGCAGTTCCGGGACTTTCTACGAGCAGTACTTC	CASSSGTFYEQYF
TRBV19	TRBJ2-1	-	-	TGTGCCAGTAGTATTATAGACAATGAGCAGTTCTTC	CASSIIDNEQFF
TRBV9	TRBJ2-3	-	TRBD1	TGTGCCAGCAGCGTAGCTGGGGGACAGGGCCCAGATACGCAGTATTTT	CASSVAGGQGPDTQYF
TRBV27	TRBJ1-6	-	-	TGTGCCAGCAGTCCCTTTTCGTTGAGTGGGAATTCACCCCTCCACTTT	CASSPFSLSGNSPLHF